This T cell receptor beta chain was recovered during a study of blood T cell repertoires in COVID-19. This CDR3 region has 14 residues. Deletions cut 5 bases from V and 7 bases from J, with 14 bases between. Germline V CDR1 and CDR2: SGHTA, FQGTGA. Original handling: How many nucleated cells were present was estimated from reference gene primer amplification. Produced via immunoSEQ multiplex PCR; TCRdb's table is partial and in-frame only. For V, J and clone size, that table is used; D and trimming come from the DNA. The table records 250,000 to 350,000 clones, 92% of them present only once. V is TRBV7-3 and J is TRBJ2-2; D possibly corresponds to TRBD1 (6 bases). The source material was PBMCs or T cells enriched from blood (not recorded which). This TCR was recovered from a woman aged 25 to 39 who had recovered from COVID-19. CDR3 sequence: CASSQTAGDGELFF. As DNA, the CDR3 is TGTGCCAGCAGCCAAACGGCAGGGGACGGGGAGCTGTTTTTT.